This T cell receptor beta chain was documented in a study of Graves' ophthalmopathy and Graves' hyperthyroidism. Between the trimmed V and J ends, which lost 2 bases and 10 bases, there was a span of 11 bases. This CDR3 is 12 amino acids long. Looked up from germline, CDR1 is LGHDT and CDR2 is YNNKEL (reference sequence). This clonotype was observed at least ten times. RNA transcripts were the template, and TCR beta CDR3 regions were amplified from them. The library came from an HTBI-primed first-round RT-PCR and a second-round multiplex PCR. Each CDR3 protein gets one entry after TCRdb re-called the multiplex PCR reads with MiXCR. The sample has 200,000 to 250,000 distinct CDR3 sequences, 20% to 25% seen once; the top ten hold approximately 40%. Patients were left out if they had other autoimmune diseases, uncontrolled infections, pregnancy or lactation.

The sequence came from a woman aged 50 to 60 with Graves' ophthalmopathy. Sequencing was performed on peripheral blood. V and J are TRBV3-1 and TRBJ1-1; D gene uncertain. CDR3 nucleotide sequence: TGTGCCAGCAGCCAACTTACAAACGGAGCTTTCTTT. Residues: CASSQLTNGAFF.